The clone carrying this T cell receptor (beta chain) was seen a handful of times. The sample comes from a study of T cells in Graves' hyperthyroidism and ophthalmopathy. Study details: Any treatment followed the collection of peripheral blood at initial diagnosis.

Graves' hyperthyroidism was deemed stable absent ophthalmopathy progression within 18 months. Patients aged 18 to 65 with hyperthyroidism were newly diagnosed, with duration under 2 months. Orbital computed tomography and thyroid ultrasound, together with serum TRAb and thyroxine and clinical symptoms, were used for diagnoses. RNA transcripts were the template for amplifying TCR beta CDR3 regions. The primer set for the first-round RT-PCR of the TCR CDR3 was HTBI. TCRdb recomputed calls from the multiplex PCR reads with MiXCR, one row per CDR3 protein. The data contain approximately 210,000 distinct CDR3 sequences, 15% to 20% of them singletons. From germline, CDR1 is MDHEN and CDR2 SYDVKM. The CDR3 length is 14 residues. After removal of 8 bases from V and 4 bases from J, the junction contained 7 bases not matched to a gene.

The J gene is TRBJ2-1, the V gene TRBV28; TRBD2 matches 8 bases. The TCR sequence derives from a man aged 45 to 65 with Graves' hyperthyroidism. The sequencing input was blood. The CDR3 region is CASQPAGAYNEQFF. The CDR3, as DNA: TGTGCCAGCCAACCAGCGGGAGCTTACAATGAGCAGTTCTTC.